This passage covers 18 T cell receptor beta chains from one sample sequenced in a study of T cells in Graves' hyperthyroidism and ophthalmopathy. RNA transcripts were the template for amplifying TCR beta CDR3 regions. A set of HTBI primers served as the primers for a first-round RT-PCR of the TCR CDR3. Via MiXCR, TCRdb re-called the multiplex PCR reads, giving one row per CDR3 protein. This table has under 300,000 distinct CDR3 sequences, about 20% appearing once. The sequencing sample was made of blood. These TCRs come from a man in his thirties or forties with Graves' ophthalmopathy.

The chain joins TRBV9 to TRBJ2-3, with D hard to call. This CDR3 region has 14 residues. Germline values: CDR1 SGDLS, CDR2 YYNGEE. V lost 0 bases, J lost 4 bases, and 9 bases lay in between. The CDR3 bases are TGTGCCAGCAGCGTAGCTCCAGGAGCAGATACGCAGTATTTT. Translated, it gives CASSVAPGADTQYF.

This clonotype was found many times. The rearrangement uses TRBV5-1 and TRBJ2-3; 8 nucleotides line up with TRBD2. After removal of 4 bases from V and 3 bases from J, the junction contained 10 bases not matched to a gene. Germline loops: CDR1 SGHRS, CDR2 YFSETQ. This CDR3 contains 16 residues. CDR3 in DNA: TGCGCCAGCAGCGGAGCGCTGGCGGGAGGTACAGATACGCAGTATTTT. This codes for CASSGALAGGTDTQYF.

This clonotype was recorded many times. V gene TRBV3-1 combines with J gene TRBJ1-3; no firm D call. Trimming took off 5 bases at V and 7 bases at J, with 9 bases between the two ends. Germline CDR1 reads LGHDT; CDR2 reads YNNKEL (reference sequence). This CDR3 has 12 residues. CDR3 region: CASSEGPNTIYF. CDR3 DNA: TGTGCCAGCAGCGAAGGCCCTAACACCATATATTTT.

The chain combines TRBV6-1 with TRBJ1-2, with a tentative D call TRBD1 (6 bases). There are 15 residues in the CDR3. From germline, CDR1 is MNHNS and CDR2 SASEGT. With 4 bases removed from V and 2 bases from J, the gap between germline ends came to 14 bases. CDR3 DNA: TGTGCCAGCAGTGGATTGGGACATACGAACTATGGCTACACCTTC. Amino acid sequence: CASSGLGHTNYGYTF.

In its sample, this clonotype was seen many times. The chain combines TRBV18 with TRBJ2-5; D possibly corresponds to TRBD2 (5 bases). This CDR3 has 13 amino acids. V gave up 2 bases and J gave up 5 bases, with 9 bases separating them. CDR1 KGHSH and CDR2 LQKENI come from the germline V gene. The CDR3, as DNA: TGTGCCAGCTCACCAGCGGGCCGGGAGACCCAGTACTTC. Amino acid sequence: CASSPAGRETQYF.

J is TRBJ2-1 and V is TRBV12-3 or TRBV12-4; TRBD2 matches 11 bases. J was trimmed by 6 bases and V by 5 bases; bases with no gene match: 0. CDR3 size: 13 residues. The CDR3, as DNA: TGTGCCAGCAGTACTAGCGGGAGCAATGAGCAGTTCTTC. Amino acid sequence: CASSTSGSNEQFF.

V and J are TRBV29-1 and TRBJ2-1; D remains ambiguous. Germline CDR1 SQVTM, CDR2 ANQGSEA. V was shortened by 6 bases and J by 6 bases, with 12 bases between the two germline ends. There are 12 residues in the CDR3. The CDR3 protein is CSVGSGPNEQFF. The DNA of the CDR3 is TGCAGCGTCGGGTCAGGTCCCAATGAGCAGTTCTTC.

This chain's CDR3 is CAWSATGLGPYNEQFF. CDR3 bases: TGTGCCTGGAGTGCAACCGGGCTAGGCCCCTACAATGAGCAGTTCTTC. This sequence joins TRBV30 and TRBJ2-1, with D unclear. Germline V gives CDR1 GTSNPN, CDR2 SVGIG (reference sequence). Deletions cut 1 base from V and 2 bases from J, with 15 bases between. The CDR3 length is 16 residues.

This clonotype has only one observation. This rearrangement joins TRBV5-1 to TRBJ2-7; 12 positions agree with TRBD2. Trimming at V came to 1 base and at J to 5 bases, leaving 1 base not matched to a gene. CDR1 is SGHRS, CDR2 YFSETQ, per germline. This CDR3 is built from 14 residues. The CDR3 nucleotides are TGCGCCAGCAGCTTGACTAGCGGGAGGCACGAGCAGTACTTC. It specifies CASSLTSGRHEQYF.

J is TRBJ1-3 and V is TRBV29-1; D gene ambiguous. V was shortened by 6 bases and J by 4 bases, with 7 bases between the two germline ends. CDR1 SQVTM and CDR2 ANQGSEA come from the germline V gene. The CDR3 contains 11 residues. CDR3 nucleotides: TGCAGCGTGTCAACCGGAAACACCATATATTTT. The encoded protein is CSVSTGNTIYF. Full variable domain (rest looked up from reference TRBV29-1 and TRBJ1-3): SAVISQKPSRDICQRGTSLTIQCQVDSQVTMMFWYRQQPGQSLTLIATANQGSEATYESGFVIDKFPISRPNLTFSTLTVSNMSPEDSSIYLCSVSTGNTIYFGEGSWLTVV.

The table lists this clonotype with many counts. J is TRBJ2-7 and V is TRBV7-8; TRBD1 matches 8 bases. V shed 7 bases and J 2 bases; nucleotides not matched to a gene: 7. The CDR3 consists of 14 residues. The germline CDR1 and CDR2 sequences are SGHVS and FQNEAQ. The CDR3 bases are TGTGCCAGCACCCGGGACAGGACCACCTACGAGCAGTACTTC. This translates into CASTRDRTTYEQYF.

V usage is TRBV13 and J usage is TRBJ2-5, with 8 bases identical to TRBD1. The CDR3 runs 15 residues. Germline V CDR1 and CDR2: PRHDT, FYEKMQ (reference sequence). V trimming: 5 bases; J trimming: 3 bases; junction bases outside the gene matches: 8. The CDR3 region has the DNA TGTGCCAGCAGCCCCCGGGACAGGTGGGAAGAGACCCAGTACTTC. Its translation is CASSPRDRWEETQYF.

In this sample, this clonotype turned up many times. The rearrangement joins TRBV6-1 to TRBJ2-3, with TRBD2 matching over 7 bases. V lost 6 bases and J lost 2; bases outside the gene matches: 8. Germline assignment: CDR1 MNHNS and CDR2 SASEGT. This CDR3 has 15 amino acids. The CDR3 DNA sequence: TGTGCCAGCAGAGGGGTAGCGGGTACCACAGATACGCAGTATTTT. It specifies CASRGVAGTTDTQYF.

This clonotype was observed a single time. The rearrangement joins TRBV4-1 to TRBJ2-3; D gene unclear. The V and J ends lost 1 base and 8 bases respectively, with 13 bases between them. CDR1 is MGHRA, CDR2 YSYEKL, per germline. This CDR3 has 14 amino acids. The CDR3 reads CASSQGSFMSTQYF. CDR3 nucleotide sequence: TGCGCCAGCAGCCAAGGCTCCTTCATGAGTACGCAGTATTTT.

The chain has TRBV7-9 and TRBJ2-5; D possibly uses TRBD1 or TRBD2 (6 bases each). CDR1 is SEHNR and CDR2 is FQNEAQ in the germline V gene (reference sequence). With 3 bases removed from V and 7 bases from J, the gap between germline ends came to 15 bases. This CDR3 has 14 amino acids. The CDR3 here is CASSFGGALGTQYF. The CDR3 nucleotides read TGTGCCAGCAGCTTCGGGGGCGCTCTAGGGACCCAGTACTTC.

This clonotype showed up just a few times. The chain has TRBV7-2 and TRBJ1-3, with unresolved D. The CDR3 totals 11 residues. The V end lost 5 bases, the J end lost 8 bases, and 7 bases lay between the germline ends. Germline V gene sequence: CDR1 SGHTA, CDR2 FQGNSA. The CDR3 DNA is TGTGCCAGCAGCCTGCGGTACACCATATATTTT. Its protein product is CASSLRYTIYF.

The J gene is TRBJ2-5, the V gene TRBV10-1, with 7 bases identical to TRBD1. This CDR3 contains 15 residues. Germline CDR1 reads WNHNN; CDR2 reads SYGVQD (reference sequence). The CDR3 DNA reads TGCGTCCCCCTAAGGCCGGACAGGTACCAAGAGACCCAGTACTTC. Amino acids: CVPLRPDRYQETQYF.

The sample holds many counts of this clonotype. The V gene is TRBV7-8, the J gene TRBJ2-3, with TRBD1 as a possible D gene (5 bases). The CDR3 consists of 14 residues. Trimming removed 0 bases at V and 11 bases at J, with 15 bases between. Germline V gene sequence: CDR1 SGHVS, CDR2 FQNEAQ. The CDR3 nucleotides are TGTGCCAGCAGCTTAGCGCTCAGGGTTGTGGAGCAGTATTTT. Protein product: CASSLALRVVEQYF.